The 8 T cell receptor beta chains in this list originate from one sample, sequenced in a study of beta chain features in type 1 diabetes. Overall study findings and caveats: A moderate, significant TCRB CDR3 shortening appeared in type 1 diabetes across four CD4+ subsets.

These receptors have no identified antigens. Sequencing targeted expressed TCRB transcripts, as all isolated RNA had been reverse transcribed. TCRdb's copy holds only in-frame clones and misses some; the assay was immunoSEQ multiplex PCR. The sample lists about 250,000 clones, under 13% seen once, with 0.017% in the top ten. The specimen sequenced was naive CD4+ T cells from blood. Receptor source: a young man with type 1 diabetes.

V gene TRBV30 combines with J gene TRBJ2-1; D remains ambiguous. V was shortened by 4 bases and J by 7 bases, with 11 bases between the two germline ends. The length of the CDR3 is 12 residues. Germline values: CDR1 GTSNPN, CDR2 SVGIG (reference sequence). The CDR3 is CAWKVAGNEQFF. The CDR3 bases are TGTGCCTGGAAAGTGGCCGGGAATGAGCAGTTCTTC.

There are a few counts of this clone. The rearrangement links TRBV18 to TRBJ2-1; 12 bases are shared with TRBD2. The CDR3 loop spans 15 amino acids. Germline V gives CDR1 KGHSH, CDR2 LQKENI. J lost 4 bases, V lost 3 bases, and 1 base had no gene match. The CDR3 coding sequence is TGTGCCAGCTCACCCCTAGCGGGGGGGTACAATGAGCAGTTCTTC. It encodes CASSPLAGGYNEQFF. Drawing the rest from reference TRBV18 and TRBJ2-1, the complete variable domain is NAGVMQNPRHLVRRRGQEARLRCSPMKGHSHVYWYRQLPEEGLKFMVYLQKENIIDESGMPKERFSAEFPKEGPSILRIQQVVRGDSAAYFCASSPLAGGYNEQFFGPGTRLTVL.

This chain uses TRBV7-9 with TRBJ2-3, with a weak D call TRBD1 (5 bases). V lost 0 bases to trimming and J lost 1 base, with 5 bases between them. This CDR3 has 14 residues. CDR1 is SEHNR, CDR2 FQNEAQ, per germline (reference sequence). CDR3 bases: TGTGCCAGCAGCTTAGCGGGGCGCACAGATACGCAGTATTTT. It codes for CASSLAGRTDTQYF.

For the CDR3, the DNA is TGTGCCAGCAGTCCCCTGGCGCGGGGGCCACCAGATACGCAGTATTTT. It encodes CASSPLARGPPDTQYF. This chain connects TRBV9 to TRBJ2-3; D is possibly TRBD2 (7 bases). Germline V lookup: CDR1 SGDLS, CDR2 YYNGEE. The CDR3 totals 16 residues. V was pared by 5 bases and J by 4 bases, with 20 bases between.

This chain joins TRBV20-1 and TRBJ1-1; TRBD1 is a possible D gene (5 bases). From germline, CDR1 is DFQATT and CDR2 SNEGSKA (reference sequence). Trimming cost V 3 bases and J 11 bases, with 13 bases left between them. The CDR3 spans 11 residues. The DNA of the CDR3 is TGCAGTGCTAGGGGCCCTGGGGGGGCTTTCTTT. Translated: CSARGPGGAFF.

In this sample, this clone turned up a few times. The chain has TRBV29-1 and TRBJ1-2; TRBD1 might be the D (5 bases). The CDR3 extends over 14 amino acids. CDR1 is SQVTM and CDR2 is ANQGSEA in the germline V gene. The V and J ends lost 2 bases and 3 bases respectively, with 13 bases between them. The CDR3, as DNA: TGCAGCGTTGAATCGGGGGACGGATACTATGGCTACACCTTC. This gives the protein CSVESGDGYYGYTF.

The genes are TRBV10-3 and TRBJ2-7, with 8 positions matching TRBD2. The junction had 9 bases not matched to a gene; V was cut back by 6 bases and J by 2 bases. This CDR3 spans 15 amino acids. Germline V gene lookup returns CDR1 ENHRY and CDR2 SYGVKD. The CDR3 region has the DNA TGTGCCATCAGCATGAGCGGGGGTAGAACCTACGAGCAGTACTTC. It is translated as CAISMSGGRTYEQYF.

In the case of this clone: Other DNA sequences of this sample code for an identical CDR3. The chain couples TRBV9 to TRBJ2-7; D remains ambiguous. Germline V gene data show CDR1 as SGDLS and CDR2 as YYNGEE. This CDR3 has 15 amino acids. The V gene lost 0 bases and the J gene lost 0 bases, with 10 bases spanning the gap. The CDR3 DNA reads as TGTGCCAGCAGCGTAGCCCCAGGCAGCTCCTACGAGCAGTACTTC. This gives the protein CASSVAPGSSYEQYF.